The 7 T cell receptor beta chains listed next were all sequenced from one sample in a study of blood T cell repertoires in COVID-19. Produced via immunoSEQ multiplex PCR; TCRdb's table is partial and in-frame only. The table includes 150,000 to 200,000 clones, around 74% detected once. What was sequenced was peripheral blood. The receptors were gathered from a woman aged 80 or over with acute or convalescent COVID-19.

CDR3 sequence reads: CATKGGETYNEQFF. Written as DNA, the CDR3 is TGTGCCACAAAGGGAGGTGAGACCTACAATGAGCAGTTCTTC. This chain joins TRBV10-3 and TRBJ2-1, with a possible D match to TRBD2 (6 bases). CDR3 length: 14 amino acids. V gave up 10 bases and J gave up 2 bases, with 15 bases separating them. Germline CDR1 reads ENHRY; CDR2 reads SYGVKD.

The V call is TRBV6-5, the J call TRBJ1-2, with D possibly matching TRBD1 (6 bases). CDR1 MNHEY and CDR2 SVGAGI come from the germline V gene. The V end lost 5 bases, the J end lost 6 bases, and 13 bases lay between the germline ends. The CDR3 loop spans 13 amino acids. The CDR3 region is CASSPRQVHGYTF. The CDR3 DNA follows: TGTGCCAGCAGTCCTAGACAGGTCCATGGCTACACCTTC.

This sequence joins TRBV4-2 and TRBJ2-7; D ambiguous. V gave up 0 bases and J gave up 0 bases, with 9 bases separating them. Germline V lookup: CDR1 LGHNA, CDR2 YNFKEQ. CDR3 size: 15 residues. CDR3 DNA sequence: TGTGCCAGCAGCCAAGACTGGCAAAGCTCCTACGAGCAGTACTTC. This gives the protein CASSQDWQSSYEQYF.

The chain recombines TRBV5-5 with TRBJ2-6, with TRBD1 matching 9 bases. Germline V CDR1 and CDR2: SGHKS, YYEKEE (reference sequence). This CDR3 has 18 amino acids. The V gene end was trimmed by 3 bases and the J gene end by 1 base; junction bases not matched to a gene: 8. CDR3 sequence: CASSSLRTGESGANVLTF. The CDR3 region has the DNA TGTGCCAGCAGCTCCCTGAGGACAGGGGAGTCTGGGGCCAACGTCCTGACTTTC.

This clone was observed a handful of times. The V and J genes are TRBV27 and TRBJ2-7, with D perhaps matching TRBD1 (5 bases). The germline gives CDR1 MNHEY, CDR2 SMNVEV (reference sequence). The CDR3 is made up of 13 amino acids. Trimming cost V 5 bases and J 3 bases, with 11 bases left between them. The CDR3 sequence is CASSRAGYYEQYF. Written as DNA, the CDR3 is TGTGCCAGCAGTAGGGCAGGGTACTACGAGCAGTACTTC.

J is TRBJ2-3 and V is TRBV2; D is unclear. The CDR3 totals 11 residues. Trimming pared 3 bases from V and 8 bases from J, leaving 6 bases between. Germline CDR1 is SNHLY and CDR2 is FYNNEI. CDR3 region: CASSDVVTQYF. The CDR3 DNA is TGTGCCAGCAGTGATGTAGTTACGCAGTATTTT.

The chain is built from TRBV7-6 and TRBJ2-2; 9 nucleotides align to TRBD2. With V trimmed by 1 base and J by 5 bases, 8 bases remained unmatched. Germline values: CDR1 SGHVS, CDR2 FNYEAQ. The CDR3 extends over 17 amino acids. CDR3 region: CASSLEGAGGFTGELFF. The DNA of the CDR3 is TGTGCCAGCAGCTTAGAGGGAGCGGGAGGCTTTACCGGGGAGCTGTTTTTT.